In this sample, the clone carrying this T cell receptor beta chain turned up a few times. Its antigen is still unknown. The data are from a study of shared clonotypes between healthy human individuals. All participating donors were Caucasian adults from Nashville, Tennessee. Each cell subset's genomic DNA was divided evenly among several immunoSEQ plates. Produced via immunoSEQ multiplex PCR; TCRdb's table is partial and in-frame only. Seen here are 850,000 to 1,200,000 clones, around four fifths observed once, and the top ten hold 1.4% to 1.5%. Study-level findings and limits: Some naive CD4 clonotypes, roughly 4.7%, turned up in common across several donors.

Sequencing used memory CD4+ T cells sorted from blood. As for subset: CD45RA-negative fraction. The receptor comes from a man younger than 30 in good health.

The chain's CDR3 is CASSQEGGGNEQFF. The CDR3 DNA reads as TGCGCCAGCAGCCAAGAAGGTGGGGGGAATGAGCAGTTCTTC. The chain uses TRBV4-3 and TRBJ2-1, with D maybe TRBD2 (6 bases). CDR1 and CDR2 from the germline V gene are LGHNA and YSLEER. CDR3 length equals 14 residues. Trimming shortened V by 0 bases and J by 7 bases, and 10 bases separated the two germline ends.